This T cell receptor beta chain emerged from a study of blood T cell repertoires in COVID-19. Study summary: Specimens from acute and convalescent COVID-19 originated in the United States, Italy and Spain. The cDNA or gDNA used as material had been derived from T cells, B-cell-depleted T cells, or PBMCs.

The V gene's germline CDR1 is LNHNV and CDR2 YYDKDF (reference sequence). Trimming shortened V by 0 bases and J by 5 bases, and 17 bases separated the two germline ends. The CDR3 has 17 amino acids. As originally analysed: How many nucleated cells were present was estimated from reference gene primer amplification. Sequencing used immunoSEQ multiplex PCR; TCRdb keeps in-frame clones, though not all of them. The D gene and trimming were derived from the DNA, and the V and J assignments and clone size from that table. The sample has about 72,000 clones; about nine tenths are singletons. The specimen sequenced was peripheral blood. This TCR was sampled from a man in his 70s with active or convalescent COVID-19. The V and J genes are TRBV15 and TRBJ2-1; perhaps TRBD2 as D (6 bases). CDR3 sequence: CATSRDLPGVGDNEQFF. The CDR3 DNA is TGTGCCACCAGCAGAGATCTGCCGGGAGTAGGAGACAATGAGCAGTTCTTC.